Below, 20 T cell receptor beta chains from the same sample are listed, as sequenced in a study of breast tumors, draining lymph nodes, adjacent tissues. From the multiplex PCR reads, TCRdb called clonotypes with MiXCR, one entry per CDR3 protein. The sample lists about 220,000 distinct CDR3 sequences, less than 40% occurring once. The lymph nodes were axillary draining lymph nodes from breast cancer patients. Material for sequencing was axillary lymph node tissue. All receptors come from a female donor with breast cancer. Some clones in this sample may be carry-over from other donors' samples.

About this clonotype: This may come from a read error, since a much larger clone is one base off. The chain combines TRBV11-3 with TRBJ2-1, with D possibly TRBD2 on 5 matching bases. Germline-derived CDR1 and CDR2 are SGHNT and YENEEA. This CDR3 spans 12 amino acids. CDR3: CASSWRSNAQFF. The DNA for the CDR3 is TGTGCCAGCAGCTGGAGGTCGAATGCGCAGTTCTTC.

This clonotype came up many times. The CDR3 bases are TGCGCCAGCGCCAAGGGACTAGCGGGAAACAATGAGCAGTTCTTC. Residues: CASAKGLAGNNEQFF. The chain has TRBV5-1 and TRBJ2-1, with 13 nucleotides matching TRBD2. The CDR3 covers 15 residues. V shed 7 bases and J 5 bases; nucleotides not matched to a gene: 6. Per germline, CDR1 SGHRS and CDR2 YFSETQ.

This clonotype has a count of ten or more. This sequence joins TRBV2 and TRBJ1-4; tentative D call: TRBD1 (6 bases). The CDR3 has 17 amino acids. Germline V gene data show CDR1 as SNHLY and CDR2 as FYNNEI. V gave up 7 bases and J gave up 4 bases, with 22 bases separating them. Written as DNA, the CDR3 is TGTGCCAGCACCCGCCCGGGGGGCCGCCGAGGTAATGAAAAACTGTTTTTT. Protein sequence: CASTRPGGRRGNEKLFF.

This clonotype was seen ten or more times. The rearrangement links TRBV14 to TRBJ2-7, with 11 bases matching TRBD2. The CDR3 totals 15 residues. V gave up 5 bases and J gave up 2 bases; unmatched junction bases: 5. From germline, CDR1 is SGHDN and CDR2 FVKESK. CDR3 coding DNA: TGTGCCAGCAGCTTGACTAGCGGGAACACCTACGAGCAGTACTTC. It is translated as CASSLTSGNTYEQYF.

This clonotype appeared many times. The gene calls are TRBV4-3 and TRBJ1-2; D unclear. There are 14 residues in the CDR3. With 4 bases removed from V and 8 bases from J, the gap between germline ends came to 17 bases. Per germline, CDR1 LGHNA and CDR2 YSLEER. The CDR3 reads CASSLTVNEEGYTF. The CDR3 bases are TGCGCCAGCAGCCTCACGGTGAACGAGGAGGGCTACACCTTC.

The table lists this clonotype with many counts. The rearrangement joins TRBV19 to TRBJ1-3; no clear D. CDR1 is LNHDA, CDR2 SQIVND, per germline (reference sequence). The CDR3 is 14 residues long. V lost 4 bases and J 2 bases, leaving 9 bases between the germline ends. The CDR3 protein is CASSKQTTGNTIYF. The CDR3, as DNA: TGTGCCAGTAGTAAACAGACAACTGGAAACACCATATATTTT.

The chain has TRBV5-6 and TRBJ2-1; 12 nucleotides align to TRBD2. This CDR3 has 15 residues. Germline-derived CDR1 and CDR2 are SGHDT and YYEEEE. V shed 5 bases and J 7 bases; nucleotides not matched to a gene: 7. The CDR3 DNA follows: TGTGCCAGCAGGCGACTAGCGGGAGAGTCAAATGAGCAGTTCTTC. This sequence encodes CASRRLAGESNEQFF.

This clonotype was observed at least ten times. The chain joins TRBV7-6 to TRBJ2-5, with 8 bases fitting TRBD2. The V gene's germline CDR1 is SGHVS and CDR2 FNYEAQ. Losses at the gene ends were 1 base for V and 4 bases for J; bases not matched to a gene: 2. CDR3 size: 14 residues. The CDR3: CASSLVAGGETQYF. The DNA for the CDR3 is TGTGCCAGCAGCTTAGTTGCGGGAGGAGAGACCCAGTACTTC. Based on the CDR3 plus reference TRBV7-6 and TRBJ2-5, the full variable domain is GAGVSQSPRYKVTKRGQDVALRCDPISGHVSLYWYRQALGQGPEFLTYFNYEAQQDKSGLPNDRFSAERPEGSISTLTIQRTEQRDSAMYRCASSLVAGGETQYFGPGTRLLVL.

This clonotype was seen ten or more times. Written as DNA, the CDR3 is TGTGCCAGCAGTTTCACAGGAGAAAAACTGTTTTTT. Its translation: CASSFTGEKLFF. The V call is TRBV6-2 or TRBV6-3, the J call TRBJ1-4; a possible D gene is TRBD1 (5 bases). V was cut by 4 bases and J by 8 bases, with 8 bases left in between. The CDR3 extends over 12 amino acids. CDR1 and CDR2 (germline): MNHEY, SVGEGT.

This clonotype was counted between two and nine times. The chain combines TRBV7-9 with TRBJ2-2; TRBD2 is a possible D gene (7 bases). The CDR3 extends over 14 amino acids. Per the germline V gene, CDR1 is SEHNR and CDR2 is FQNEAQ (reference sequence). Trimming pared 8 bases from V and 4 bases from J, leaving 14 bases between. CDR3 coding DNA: TGTGCCAGCTGGGGGGGCAGGGGCACCGGGGAGCTGTTTTTT. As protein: CASWGGRGTGELFF.

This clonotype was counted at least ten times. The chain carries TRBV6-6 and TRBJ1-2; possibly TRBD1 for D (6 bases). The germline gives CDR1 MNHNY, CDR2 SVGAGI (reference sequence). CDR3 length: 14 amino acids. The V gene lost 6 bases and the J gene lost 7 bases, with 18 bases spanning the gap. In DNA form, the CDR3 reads TGTGCCAGCAGACCACAGGGTTTCGATGGTGGCTACACCTTC. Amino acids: CASRPQGFDGGYTF.

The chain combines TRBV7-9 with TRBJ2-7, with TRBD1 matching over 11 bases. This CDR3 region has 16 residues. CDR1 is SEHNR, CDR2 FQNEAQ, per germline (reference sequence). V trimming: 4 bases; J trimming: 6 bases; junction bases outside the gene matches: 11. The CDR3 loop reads CASSSPSGQGAVEQYF. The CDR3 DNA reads TGTGCCAGCAGCTCGCCCTCTGGACAGGGGGCCGTCGAGCAGTACTTC.

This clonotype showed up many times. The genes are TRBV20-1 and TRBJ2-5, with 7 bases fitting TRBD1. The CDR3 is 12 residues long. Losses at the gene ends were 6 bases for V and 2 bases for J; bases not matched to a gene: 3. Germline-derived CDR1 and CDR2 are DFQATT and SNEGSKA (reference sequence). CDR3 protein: CSAQGDQETQYF. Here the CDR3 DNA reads TGCAGTGCCCAGGGGGATCAAGAGACCCAGTACTTC.

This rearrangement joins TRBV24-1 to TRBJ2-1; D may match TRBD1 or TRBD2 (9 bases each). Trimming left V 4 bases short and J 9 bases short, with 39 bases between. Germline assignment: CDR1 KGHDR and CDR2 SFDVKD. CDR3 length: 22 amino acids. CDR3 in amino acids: CATSEYRGLSAPPWLAGSEQFF. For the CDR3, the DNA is TGTGCCACCAGTGAGTACAGGGGGCTCTCGGCCCCGCCCTGGCTAGCGGGAAGTGAGCAGTTCTTC.

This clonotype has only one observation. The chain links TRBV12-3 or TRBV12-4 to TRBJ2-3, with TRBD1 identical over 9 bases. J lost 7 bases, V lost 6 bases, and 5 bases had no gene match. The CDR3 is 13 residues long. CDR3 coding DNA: TGTGCCAGCAGCAGACAGGGGGGGCATACGCAGTATTTT. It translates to CASSRQGGHTQYF.

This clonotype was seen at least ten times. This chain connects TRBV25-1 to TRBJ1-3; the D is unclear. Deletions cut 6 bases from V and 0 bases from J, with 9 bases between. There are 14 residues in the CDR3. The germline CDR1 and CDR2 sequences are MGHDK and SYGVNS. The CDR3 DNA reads TGTGCCAGCAGGTCGGGGATCTCTGGAAACACCATATATTTT. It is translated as CASRSGISGNTIYF.

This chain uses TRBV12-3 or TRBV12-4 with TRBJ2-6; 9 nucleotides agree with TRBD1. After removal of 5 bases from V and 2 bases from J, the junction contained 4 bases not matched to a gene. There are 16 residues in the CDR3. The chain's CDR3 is CASSRDRATGANVLTF. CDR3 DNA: TGTGCCAGCAGTCGGGACAGGGCGACTGGGGCCAACGTCCTGACTTTC.

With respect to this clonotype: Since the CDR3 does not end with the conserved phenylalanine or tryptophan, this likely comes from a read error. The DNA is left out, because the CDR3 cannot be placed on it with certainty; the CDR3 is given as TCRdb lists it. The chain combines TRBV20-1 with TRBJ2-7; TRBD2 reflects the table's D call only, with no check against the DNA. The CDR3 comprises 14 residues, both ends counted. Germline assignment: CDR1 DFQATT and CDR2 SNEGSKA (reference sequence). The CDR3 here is CSARSSGPPTSSNC.

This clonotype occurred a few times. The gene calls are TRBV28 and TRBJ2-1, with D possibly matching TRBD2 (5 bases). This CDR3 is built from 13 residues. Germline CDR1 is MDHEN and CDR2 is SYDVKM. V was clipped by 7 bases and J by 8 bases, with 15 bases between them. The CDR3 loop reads CASTPGTVDEQFF. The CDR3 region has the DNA TGTGCCAGCACCCCGGGAACCGTCGATGAGCAGTTCTTC.

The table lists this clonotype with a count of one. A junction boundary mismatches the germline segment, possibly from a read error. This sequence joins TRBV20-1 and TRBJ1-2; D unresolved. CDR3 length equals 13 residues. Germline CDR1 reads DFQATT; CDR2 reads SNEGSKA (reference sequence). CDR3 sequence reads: CSASLAGNYVYAF. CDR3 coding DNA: TGCAGTGCTAGTTTAGCGGGGAACTATGTCTACGCCTTC.